Listed here is a single TCR beta chain. Its antigen is currently unknown. Naive-designated CD8 cells lacked CD45RO, were positively enriched for CCR7, and omitted terminally differentiated effector memory CD45RA+ cells. The sample comes from a study of shared clonotypes between healthy human individuals. Whole-study context: CD8 memory received one plate per donor, CD8 naive two, CD4 memory three and CD4 naive three. The study's findings and limits: A reduction in generation probabilities was seen for non-shared clonotypes relative to those shared by all four donors. Naive CD4 clonotypes overlapped across several donors at approximately 5.5%. What limited the represented genetic and exposure-history diversity was the small number of donors.

Per the germline V gene, CDR1 is WSHSY and CDR2 is SAAADI. The CDR3 has 16 residues. Unmatched junction bases numbered 9, after V lost 3 bases and J lost 5 bases. Assay: immunoSEQ multiplex PCR; the TCRdb copy retains only in-frame clones and omits some. This table has about 2 million clones, about 95% appearing once. Sequencing was performed on naive CD8+ T cells sorted from blood. The origin of this receptor is a man aged 18 to 29 in good health. The chain recombines TRBV10-2 with TRBJ2-5; TRBD2 matches 10 bases. CDR3 loop: CASSEEREGLGETQYF. The CDR3 coding sequence is TGCGCCAGCAGTGAAGAGCGGGAGGGCCTTGGGGAGACCCAGTACTTC.